This is a list of T cell receptor beta chains from one sample in a study of blood T cell repertoires in COVID-19. Produced via immunoSEQ multiplex PCR; TCRdb's table is partial and in-frame only. This sample carries some 380,000 clones, almost 90% of them seen once, and the ten largest clones take 6.5% to 7%. The sample comprised peripheral blood. Receptor source: a man between 18 and 35 years old with active or convalescent COVID-19. The CDR3 runs from the conserved cysteine through the conserved F or W. A D gene is named only where the DNA matches it firmly. Only some rows state a clone size, as once, few, many or a class for expanded clones.

j_gene: TRBJ1-4; abundance: once; v_gene: TRBV18; d_gene: NA; CDR3aa: CASSPRSGELFF; CDR3nt: TGTGCCAGCTCACCCCGATCTGGAGAGCTGTTTTTT
j_gene: TRBJ2-7; abundance: NA; v_gene: TRBV11-2; d_gene: NA; CDR3aa: CASSLGTYEQYF; CDR3nt: TGTGCCAGCAGCTTAGGAACATACGAGCAGTACTTC
j_gene: TRBJ1-3; abundance: NA; v_gene: TRBV9; d_gene: NA; CDR3aa: CASSTRSSGNTIYF; CDR3nt: TGTGCCAGCAGCACTCGGTCCTCTGGAAACACCATATATTTT
j_gene: TRBJ1-1; abundance: few; v_gene: TRBV5-1; d_gene: NA; CDR3aa: CASRAQLNTEAFF; CDR3nt: TGCGCCAGCAGAGCGCAACTGAACACTGAAGCTTTCTTT
j_gene: TRBJ2-7; abundance: NA; v_gene: TRBV4-3; d_gene: TRBD1; CDR3aa: CASSPGQVSYEQYF; CDR3nt: TGCGCCAGCAGCCCGGGACAGGTCTCCTACGAGCAGTACTTC
j_gene: TRBJ2-1; abundance: NA; v_gene: TRBV19; d_gene: TRBD1; CDR3aa: CASSSATGGSSSGLIEQFF; CDR3nt: TGTGCCAGTAGTTCCGCGACAGGGGGCTCGTCTAGCGGGTTGATTGAGCAGTTCTTC
j_gene: TRBJ2-1; abundance: NA; v_gene: TRBV5-1; d_gene: TRBD2; CDR3aa: CASSYSGGANNEQFF; CDR3nt: TGCGCCAGCAGCTATAGCGGGGGGGCGAACAATGAGCAGTTCTTC
j_gene: TRBJ1-1; abundance: NA; v_gene: TRBV7-3; d_gene: NA; CDR3aa: CASSLRPALLGATMNTEAFF; CDR3nt: TGTGCCAGCAGCTTAAGGCCAGCCCTTCTTGGGGCTACCATGAACACTGAAGCTTTCTTT
j_gene: TRBJ2-7; abundance: NA; v_gene: TRBV7-3; d_gene: NA; CDR3aa: CASSSFYGGEQYF; CDR3nt: TGTGCCAGCAGCTCATTTTACGGGGGCGAGCAGTACTTC
j_gene: TRBJ2-7; abundance: NA; v_gene: TRBV7-9; d_gene: TRBD2; CDR3aa: CASSFRSGDEQYF; CDR3nt: TGTGCCAGCAGCTTTCGGAGCGGGGACGAGCAGTACTTC
j_gene: TRBJ1-3; abundance: NA; v_gene: TRBV6-6; d_gene: NA; CDR3aa: CASRPQGGGNTIYF; CDR3nt: TGTGCCAGCAGACCACAGGGTGGGGGAAACACCATATATTTT
j_gene: TRBJ2-6; abundance: NA; v_gene: TRBV4-1; d_gene: TRBD1; CDR3aa: CASSQTRTGVVSSGANVLTF; CDR3nt: TGCGCCAGCAGCCAAACGCGGACAGGGGTGGTCTCCTCTGGGGCCAACGTGCTGACTTTC
j_gene: TRBJ1-1; abundance: NA; v_gene: TRBV27; d_gene: TRBD1; CDR3aa: CASSPQQGANTEAFF; CDR3nt: TGTGCCAGCAGTCCCCAACAGGGGGCGAACACTGAAGCTTTCTTT
j_gene: TRBJ1-2; abundance: NA; v_gene: TRBV25-1; d_gene: TRBD1; CDR3aa: CASRDRGPYGYTF; CDR3nt: TGTGCCAGCAGGGACAGGGGCCCTTATGGCTACACCTTC
j_gene: TRBJ2-7; abundance: NA; v_gene: TRBV6-5; d_gene: NA; CDR3aa: CASSYWQGNYEQYF; CDR3nt: TGTGCCAGCAGTTACTGGCAGGGGAATTACGAGCAGTACTTC
j_gene: TRBJ2-3; abundance: NA; v_gene: TRBV29-1; d_gene: TRBD2; CDR3aa: CSVAQSGGGDTQYF; CDR3nt: TGCAGCGTCGCCCAAAGCGGGGGAGGCGATACGCAGTATTTT
j_gene: TRBJ1-1; abundance: once; v_gene: TRBV28; d_gene: NA; CDR3aa: CASSWIRTGRTEAFF; CDR3nt: TGTGCCAGCAGTTGGATCCGTACAGGGAGAACTGAAGCTTTCTTT
j_gene: TRBJ1-1; abundance: NA; v_gene: TRBV9; d_gene: NA; CDR3aa: CASSVEARTEAFF; CDR3nt: TGTGCCAGCAGCGTAGAAGCCAGGACTGAAGCTTTCTTT
j_gene: TRBJ2-7; abundance: NA; v_gene: TRBV2; d_gene: NA; CDR3aa: CASSSDRRTYEQYF; CDR3nt: TGTGCCAGCAGTTCCGACAGAAGGACCTACGAGCAGTACTTC
j_gene: TRBJ2-1; abundance: NA; v_gene: TRBV9; d_gene: NA; CDR3aa: CASSVASLPHNEQFF; CDR3nt: TGTGCCAGCAGCGTAGCTAGTCTCCCCCACAATGAGCAGTTCTTC
j_gene: TRBJ2-7; abundance: once; v_gene: TRBV5-1; d_gene: NA; CDR3aa: CASSFTTGPEQYF; CDR3nt: TGCGCCAGCAGCTTTACTACAGGGCCCGAGCAGTACTTC
j_gene: TRBJ2-3; abundance: NA; v_gene: TRBV29-1; d_gene: NA; CDR3aa: CSVERDFPDTQYF; CDR3nt: TGCAGCGTTGAGCGGGACTTTCCAGATACGCAGTATTTT
j_gene: TRBJ1-1; abundance: few; v_gene: TRBV4-1; d_gene: TRBD1; CDR3aa: CASSFGILGTARDTEAFF; CDR3nt: TGCGCCAGCAGCTTTGGGATACTAGGGACAGCGAGGGACACTGAAGCTTTCTTT
j_gene: TRBJ2-2; abundance: NA; v_gene: TRBV19; d_gene: NA; CDR3aa: CASSWGRRGLTGELFF; CDR3nt: TGTGCCAGTAGTTGGGGGCGGCGGGGGCTTACCGGGGAGCTGTTTTTT
j_gene: TRBJ2-7; abundance: once; v_gene: TRBV11-2; d_gene: NA; CDR3aa: CASSTIEQYF; CDR3nt: TGTGCCAGCAGCACTATCGAGCAGTACTTC
j_gene: TRBJ1-1; abundance: NA; v_gene: TRBV5-6; d_gene: NA; CDR3aa: CASSPRRGWNMNTEAFF; CDR3nt: TGTGCCAGCAGCCCAAGAAGGGGGTGGAATATGAACACTGAAGCTTTCTTT
j_gene: TRBJ2-7; abundance: NA; v_gene: TRBV5-1; d_gene: TRBD1; CDR3aa: CASSLGGTGINEQYF; CDR3nt: TGCGCCAGCAGCTTGGGAGGGACAGGGATTAACGAGCAGTACTTC
j_gene: TRBJ2-1; abundance: once; v_gene: TRBV6-8; d_gene: TRBD2; CDR3aa: CASSYGTSGIGEYNEQFF; CDR3nt: TGTGCCAGCAGTTACGGGACTAGCGGGATAGGGGAATACAATGAGCAGTTCTTC
j_gene: TRBJ2-3; abundance: NA; v_gene: TRBV4-3; d_gene: NA; CDR3aa: CASSQDPQRNTQYF; CDR3nt: TGCGCCAGCAGCCAAGATCCCCAGCGGAATACGCAGTATTTT
j_gene: TRBJ2-5; abundance: NA; v_gene: TRBV7-2; d_gene: NA; CDR3aa: CASSFAGQETQYF; CDR3nt: TGTGCCAGCAGCTTCGCAGGCCAAGAGACCCAGTACTTC
j_gene: TRBJ1-1; abundance: NA; v_gene: TRBV27; d_gene: NA; CDR3aa: CASSFQAPVYTEAFF; CDR3nt: TGTGCCAGCAGTTTTCAGGCACCCGTTTACACTGAAGCTTTCTTT
j_gene: TRBJ2-7; abundance: NA; v_gene: TRBV6-6; d_gene: NA; CDR3aa: CASTAGTPNYEQYF; CDR3nt: TGTGCCAGCACCGCCGGGACACCTAACTACGAGCAGTACTTC
j_gene: TRBJ1-2; abundance: NA; v_gene: TRBV7-2; d_gene: NA; CDR3aa: CASSARGYTF; CDR3nt: TGTGCCAGCAGCGCCAGGGGCTACACCTTC
j_gene: TRBJ2-1; abundance: NA; v_gene: TRBV18; d_gene: NA; CDR3aa: CASSPPVQTRRHNEQFF; CDR3nt: TGTGCCAGCTCACCACCGGTCCAAACTAGACGGCACAATGAGCAGTTCTTC
j_gene: TRBJ1-4; abundance: NA; v_gene: TRBV3-1/TRBV3-2; d_gene: TRBD1; CDR3aa: CASRHRGEEEKLFF; CDR3nt: TGTGCCAGCAGGCACAGGGGGGAGGAAGAAAAACTGTTTTTT
j_gene: TRBJ1-1; abundance: few; v_gene: TRBV24-1; d_gene: TRBD1; CDR3aa: CATSAAGTGPMNTEAFF; CDR3nt: TGTGCCACCAGTGCCGCCGGGACAGGGCCGATGAACACTGAAGCTTTCTTT
j_gene: TRBJ1-2; abundance: NA; v_gene: TRBV28; d_gene: NA; CDR3aa: CASSFTIYGYTF; CDR3nt: TGTGCCAGCAGTTTTACTATTTATGGCTACACCTTC
j_gene: TRBJ2-5; abundance: NA; v_gene: TRBV20-1; d_gene: NA; CDR3aa: CSARDLGAQYF; CDR3nt: TGCAGTGCTAGAGATCTCGGGGCCCAGTACTTC
j_gene: TRBJ2-7; abundance: NA; v_gene: TRBV7-2; d_gene: TRBD1; CDR3aa: CASGPRLGTGRFEQYF; CDR3nt: TGTGCCAGCGGTCCCCGACTTGGGACAGGGCGCTTCGAGCAGTACTTC
j_gene: TRBJ1-1; abundance: NA; v_gene: TRBV5-1; d_gene: NA; CDR3aa: CASSLVGLNTEAFF; CDR3nt: TGCGCCAGCAGCTTGGTGGGCTTGAACACTGAAGCTTTCTTT
j_gene: TRBJ1-2; abundance: NA; v_gene: TRBV7-2; d_gene: NA; CDR3aa: CASSLGPGANYGYTF; CDR3nt: TGTGCCAGCAGCTTAGGGCCGGGGGCTAACTATGGCTACACCTTC
j_gene: TRBJ2-7; abundance: NA; v_gene: TRBV4-2; d_gene: TRBD2; CDR3aa: CASTRGEQDPYEQYF; CDR3nt: TGTGCCAGCACCCGGGGGGAGCAGGACCCCTACGAGCAGTACTTC
j_gene: TRBJ1-1; abundance: once; v_gene: TRBV27; d_gene: NA; CDR3aa: CASRLSGRNTEAFF; CDR3nt: TGTGCCAGCCGCTTGTCGGGGAGGAACACTGAAGCTTTCTTT
j_gene: TRBJ2-5; abundance: NA; v_gene: TRBV3-1/TRBV3-2; d_gene: TRBD1; CDR3aa: CASSQGQGVKETQYF; CDR3nt: TGTGCCAGCAGCCAGGGACAGGGGGTAAAGGAGACCCAGTACTTC
j_gene: TRBJ2-7; abundance: NA; v_gene: TRBV6-5; d_gene: NA; CDR3aa: CASGRGVGHYEQYF; CDR3nt: TGTGCCAGCGGGAGGGGGGTTGGACACTACGAGCAGTACTTC
j_gene: TRBJ1-2; abundance: few; v_gene: TRBV7-2; d_gene: TRBD1; CDR3aa: CASSNPGTENYGYTF; CDR3nt: TGTGCCAGCAGCAATCCCGGGACAGAGAACTATGGCTACACCTTC
j_gene: TRBJ2-3; abundance: NA; v_gene: TRBV9; d_gene: TRBD2; CDR3aa: CASSVGTSAQYF; CDR3nt: TGTGCCAGCAGCGTAGGGACTAGCGCGCAGTATTTT
j_gene: TRBJ2-1; abundance: NA; v_gene: TRBV4-3; d_gene: NA; CDR3aa: CASSQDSGNEQFF; CDR3nt: TGCGCCAGCAGCCAAGATTCGGGCAATGAGCAGTTCTTC
j_gene: TRBJ1-6; abundance: NA; v_gene: TRBV29-1; d_gene: TRBD1; CDR3aa: CSVIDRGDINSPLHF; CDR3nt: TGCAGCGTTATTGACAGGGGGGACATTAATTCACCCCTCCACTTT
j_gene: TRBJ2-5; abundance: NA; v_gene: TRBV3-1/TRBV3-2; d_gene: NA; CDR3aa: CASSQVPFPQETQYF; CDR3nt: TGTGCCAGCAGCCAAGTCCCTTTTCCTCAAGAGACCCAGTACTTC
j_gene: TRBJ2-3; abundance: NA; v_gene: TRBV9; d_gene: TRBD2; CDR3aa: CASSIGTRVDTQYF; CDR3nt: TGTGCCAGCAGCATTGGGACTAGGGTAGATACGCAGTATTTT
j_gene: TRBJ2-3; abundance: NA; v_gene: TRBV9; d_gene: TRBD2; CDR3aa: CASSVTSGAGTDTQYF; CDR3nt: TGTGCCAGCAGCGTTACTAGCGGGGCGGGCACAGATACGCAGTATTTT
j_gene: TRBJ1-6; abundance: NA; v_gene: TRBV7-2; d_gene: TRBD1; CDR3aa: CASSPSRDRANSPLHF; CDR3nt: TGTGCCAGCAGCCCCTCGCGGGACAGGGCCAATTCACCCCTCCACTTT
j_gene: TRBJ1-1; abundance: NA; v_gene: TRBV6-6; d_gene: NA; CDR3aa: CASSREAGYGAFF; CDR3nt: TGTGCCAGCAGTCGAGAAGCAGGGTATGGAGCTTTCTTT
j_gene: TRBJ2-1; abundance: NA; v_gene: TRBV19; d_gene: NA; CDR3aa: CASSTRRSGHYNEQFF; CDR3nt: TGTGCCAGTAGTACACGTCGGAGCGGCCATTACAATGAGCAGTTCTTC
j_gene: TRBJ1-4; abundance: NA; v_gene: TRBV7-2; d_gene: NA; CDR3aa: CASSLGVGAYNEKLFF; CDR3nt: TGTGCCAGCAGCTTAGGGGTGGGGGCTTATAATGAAAAACTGTTTTTT
j_gene: TRBJ2-3; abundance: NA; v_gene: TRBV7-7; d_gene: NA; CDR3aa: CASSWGSRGTDTQYF; CDR3nt: TGTGCCAGCAGCTGGGGCTCAAGAGGTACAGATACGCAGTATTTT
j_gene: TRBJ1-5; abundance: few; v_gene: TRBV6-2/TRBV6-3; d_gene: NA; CDR3aa: CASSFLDSNQPQHF; CDR3nt: TGTGCCAGCAGTTTCTTAGATAGCAATCAGCCCCAGCATTTT
j_gene: TRBJ1-1; abundance: NA; v_gene: TRBV4-1; d_gene: NA; CDR3aa: CASSRYTADTEAFF; CDR3nt: TGCGCCAGCAGTCGATATACAGCTGACACTGAAGCTTTCTTT
j_gene: TRBJ2-3; abundance: NA; v_gene: TRBV18; d_gene: NA; CDR3aa: CASSPMAAASTDTQYF; CDR3nt: TGTGCCAGCTCACCAATGGCGGCAGCAAGCACAGATACGCAGTATTTT